These T cell receptor beta chains were read from a single sample in a study of blood T cells in healthy people across ages. TCRdb reanalysed the 5' RACE reads using MiXCR and keeps one entry per CDR3 protein. The top ten clones hold about 23% of a sample with 1.5 million to 2 million distinct CDR3 sequences, about 39% of them seen once. The sequenced sample consisted of blood. Every receptor here comes from a human donor in good health. CDR3s include the opening cysteine and the closing phenylalanine or tryptophan. Each record gives: CDR3 protein, CDR3 DNA, D gene, clone size, J gene, V gene. D genes are given only for firm matches. Clone sizes are given selectively: once, few, many, or a class where the clone is expanded.

CDR3aa: CASSKRNRRPQETQYF
CDR3nt: TGTGCCAGCAGTAAACGTAACAGGAGACCCCAAGAGACCCAGTACTTC
d_gene: NA
abundance: NA
j_gene: TRBJ2-5
v_gene: TRBV7-2

CDR3aa: CASSYSSNRGNSPLHF
CDR3nt: TGTGCCAGCAGTTACTCGAGTAACAGGGGTAATTCACCCCTCCACTTT
d_gene: TRBD1
abundance: NA
j_gene: TRBJ1-6
v_gene: TRBV6-6

CDR3aa: CASSTSSATNEKLFF
CDR3nt: TGTGCCAGCAGCACGAGCTCCGCAACTAATGAAAAACTGTTTTTT
d_gene: NA
abundance: NA
j_gene: TRBJ1-4
v_gene: TRBV7-9

CDR3aa: CASSPLGRQETQYF
CDR3nt: TGTGCCAGCAGCCCCCTGGGGAGGCAAGAGACCCAGTACTTC
d_gene: NA
abundance: few
j_gene: TRBJ2-5
v_gene: TRBV12-3/TRBV12-4

CDR3aa: CASSSAPAGQTNTGELFF
CDR3nt: TGTGCCAGCAGCTCGGCCCCAGCGGGGCAGACGAACACCGGGGAGCTGTTTTTT
d_gene: TRBD2
abundance: NA
j_gene: TRBJ2-2
v_gene: TRBV4-2

CDR3aa: CASSLVAAYEQYF
CDR3nt: TGTGCCAGCAGCTTAGTGGCCGCCTACGAGCAGTACTTC
d_gene: NA
abundance: NA
j_gene: TRBJ2-7
v_gene: TRBV7-9

CDR3aa: CASSELVGRRVGNSPLHF
CDR3nt: TGTGCCAGCAGTGAATTAGTAGGGCGCAGGGTCGGTAATTCACCCCTCCACTTT
d_gene: NA
abundance: once
j_gene: TRBJ1-6
v_gene: TRBV25-1

CDR3aa: CSARDPSDKRAEAFF
CDR3nt: TGCAGTGCTAGAGATCCCTCCGACAAACGGGCTGAAGCTTTCTTT
d_gene: NA
abundance: NA
j_gene: TRBJ1-1
v_gene: TRBV20-1

CDR3aa: CANRRDFSYNSPLHF
CDR3nt: TGTGCCAACAGGAGGGACTTCTCCTATAATTCACCCCTCCACTTT
d_gene: NA
abundance: NA
j_gene: TRBJ1-6
v_gene: TRBV7-2

CDR3aa: CASSQDPSTDTQYF
CDR3nt: TGCGCCAGCAGCCAAGATCCCAGCACAGATACGCAGTATTTT
d_gene: NA
abundance: many
j_gene: TRBJ2-3
v_gene: TRBV4-1

CDR3aa: CSAIGTPDSPLHF
CDR3nt: TGCAGTGCTATCGGGACCCCGGATTCACCCCTCCACTTT
d_gene: NA
abundance: few
j_gene: TRBJ1-6
v_gene: TRBV20-1

CDR3aa: CASSLVLRGGVIGELFF
CDR3nt: TGTGCCAGCAGTTTAGTCCTCCGGGGGGGAGTAATCGGGGAGCTGTTTTTT
d_gene: TRBD2
abundance: NA
j_gene: TRBJ2-2
v_gene: TRBV12-3/TRBV12-4

CDR3aa: CASSREGQEGYGYTF
CDR3nt: TGCGCCAGCAGCAGAGAGGGGCAGGAGGGCTATGGCTACACCTTC
d_gene: NA
abundance: NA
j_gene: TRBJ1-2
v_gene: TRBV5-1

CDR3aa: CASSLTTSSNEQFF
CDR3nt: TGTGCCAGCAGTTTAACTACTAGCAGCAATGAGCAGTTCTTC
d_gene: NA
abundance: NA
j_gene: TRBJ2-1
v_gene: TRBV12-3/TRBV12-4